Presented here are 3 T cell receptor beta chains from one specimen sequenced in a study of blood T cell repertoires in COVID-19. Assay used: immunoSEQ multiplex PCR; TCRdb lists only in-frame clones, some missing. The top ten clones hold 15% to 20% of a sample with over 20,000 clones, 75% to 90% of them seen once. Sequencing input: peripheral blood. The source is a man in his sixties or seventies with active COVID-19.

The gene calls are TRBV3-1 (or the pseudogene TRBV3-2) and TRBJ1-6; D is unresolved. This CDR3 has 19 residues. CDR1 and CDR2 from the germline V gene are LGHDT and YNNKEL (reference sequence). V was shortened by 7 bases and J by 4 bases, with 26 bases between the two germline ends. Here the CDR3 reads CASTSGSLHLDSYNSPLHF. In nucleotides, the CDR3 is TGTGCCAGCACCTCGGGGAGCCTTCACCTAGACTCGTATAATTCACCCCTCCACTTT.

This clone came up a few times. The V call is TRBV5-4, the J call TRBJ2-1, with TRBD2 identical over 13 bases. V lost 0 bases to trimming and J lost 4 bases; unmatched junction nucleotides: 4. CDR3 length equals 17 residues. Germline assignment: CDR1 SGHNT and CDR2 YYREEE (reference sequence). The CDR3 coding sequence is TGTGCCAGCAGCTTGGTACGACTAGCGGGAGGTTACAATGAGCAGTTCTTC. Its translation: CASSLVRLAGGYNEQFF.

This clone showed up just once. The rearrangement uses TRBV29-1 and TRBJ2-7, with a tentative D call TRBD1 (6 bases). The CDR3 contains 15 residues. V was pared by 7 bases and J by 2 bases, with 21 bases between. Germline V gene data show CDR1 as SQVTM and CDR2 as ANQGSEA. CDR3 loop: CSASTGPVGAYEQYF. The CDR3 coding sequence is TGCAGCGCCTCGACAGGACCTGTAGGGGCCTACGAGCAGTACTTC.